This is a list of T cell receptor beta chains from one sample in a study of T and B cells in COVID-19 patients. TCRdb reanalysed the multiplex PCR reads using MiXCR and keeps one entry per CDR3 protein. The sample holds around 10,000 distinct CDR3 sequences, around 34% seen once. The sample consisted of blood. These receptors all come from a human donor with active COVID-19. The CDR3 runs from the conserved cysteine through the conserved F or W. D genes are given only for firm matches. Clone size appears in some rows only: once, few, many, or a class for an expanded clone.

DNA	CDR3	D	size	V	J
TGTGCCAGCAGCGTAGTGGGGACAGATACGCAGTATTTT	CASSVVGTDTQYF	.	.	TRBV9	TRBJ2-3
TGTGCCAGCTCACGGGCAGGGAGGTACGAGCAGTACTTC	CASSRAGRYEQYF	.	.	TRBV18	TRBJ2-7
TGTGCCAGCACCTCACCGGGACAGGTATTAGGGGGCTACACCTTC	CASTSPGQVLGGYTF	TRBD1	once	TRBV12-3/TRBV12-4	TRBJ1-2
TGTGCCAGTAGTATTGACAGGGGGCAGCTATATAGCAATCAGCCCCAGCATTTT	CASSIDRGQLYSNQPQHF	TRBD1	.	TRBV19	TRBJ1-5
TGCAGCGTTTCCCCTGGTGGATGGAACACCGGGGAGCTGTTTTTT	CSVSPGGWNTGELFF	.	medium-sized	TRBV29-1	TRBJ2-2
TGTGCCAGCAGCATACACAGGGGATCGGGCACTGAAGCTTTCTTT	CASSIHRGSGTEAFF	TRBD1	few	TRBV27	TRBJ1-1
TGTGCCAGCTCACTCCCCACGGGGGAGCAGTTCTTC	CASSLPTGEQFF	.	few	TRBV18	TRBJ2-1
TGTGCCAGCAGCCAGGGTCAGGGGCGTGAAAAACTGTTTTTT	CASSQGQGREKLFF	.	.	TRBV7-9	TRBJ1-4
TGTGCCAGCAGGGGGTCGGGGACAGGGAACAATTCACCCCTCCACTTT	CASRGSGTGNNSPLHF	TRBD1	few	TRBV6-1	TRBJ1-6
.	CSARDWGQGTYF	.	.	TRBV20-1	TRBJ2-3
TGCAGCGTCTATACAGGGCTTGTCACTGAAGCTTTCTTT	CSVYTGLVTEAFF	.	medium-sized	TRBV29-1	TRBJ1-1
TGTGCCAGCAGCTTAGTTGCGGGGGGATCCTACGAGCAGTACTTC	CASSLVAGGSYEQYF	TRBD2	.	TRBV7-2	TRBJ2-7
TGCAGTGCTAGGAGGGGGGGCGAATACAATGAGCAGTTCTTC	CSARRGGEYNEQFF	.	.	TRBV20-1	TRBJ2-1
TGTGCCAGCAGTTTTAGGGGACTAGCGACAAGCACAGATACGCAGTATTTT	CASSFRGLATSTDTQYF	TRBD2	few	TRBV12-3/TRBV12-4	TRBJ2-3
TGTGCCACCAGCGCGGGACTAGCGGGGTTGGAGACCCAGTACTTC	CATSAGLAGLETQYF	TRBD2	medium-sized	TRBV15	TRBJ2-5
TGTGCCAGCAGTTTCGGGGACAGGAGTTACGAGCAGTACTTC	CASSFGDRSYEQYF	TRBD1	.	TRBV28	TRBJ2-7
TGCGCCAGCAGCCCCATGGGGGGCGTGAATGAAAAACTGTTTTTT	CASSPMGGVNEKLFF	.	once	TRBV4-1	TRBJ1-4
TGTGCCAGCAGCCAAGCGGGGCGGGGGACCACTGAAGCTTTCTTT	CASSQAGRGTTEAFF	.	few	TRBV5-6	TRBJ1-1
TGCGCCAGCAGCTTGTGGGGCCAGGGGGCAGAAACCCAGTACTTC	CASSLWGQGAETQYF	TRBD1	.	TRBV5-1	TRBJ2-5
TGTGCCAGCAGACCCTCACAGGGAGCAGATACGCAGTATTTT	CASRPSQGADTQYF	.	few	TRBV7-6	TRBJ2-3
TGTGCCAGTAGTACTGCCACCCCTAGCGAGGGGTTCTCAGATACGCAGTATTTT	CASSTATPSEGFSDTQYF	.	medium-sized	TRBV19	TRBJ2-3
TGTGCCAGCAGACAAACGGGCGGTGGCTACACCTTC	CASRQTGGGYTF	.	few	TRBV27	TRBJ1-2
TGTGCCACCAGTGTTACCGGGACAGGGATCCCAGATACGCAGTATTTT	CATSVTGTGIPDTQYF	TRBD1	.	TRBV24-1	TRBJ2-3
TGTGCCTGGACAGTTAGGGGGTCTGGAAACACCATATATTTT	CAWTVRGSGNTIYF	.	medium-sized	TRBV30	TRBJ1-3
TGTGCCAGCAGTTTGACTCGACTAGCGGTCTCCTACGAGCAGTACTTC	CASSLTRLAVSYEQYF	TRBD2	.	TRBV5-6	TRBJ2-7
TGTGCCAGTAGTATAACAAGCGTAGAGACCCAGTACTTC	CASSITSVETQYF	.	medium-sized	TRBV19	TRBJ2-5
TGTGCCAGTAGCCTACAGGGCAATGAGCAGTTCTTC	CASSLQGNEQFF	.	medium-sized	TRBV19	TRBJ2-1
TGTGCCAGCAGCCCTACCTTACAGGGCATATCAGGGGGTGGCTACACCTTC	CASSPTLQGISGGGYTF	TRBD1	few	TRBV12-3/TRBV12-4	TRBJ1-2
TGTGCCAGCAGTAGTACAGGGGGGACTGAAGCTTTCTTT	CASSSTGGTEAFF	TRBD1	.	TRBV12-3/TRBV12-4	TRBJ1-1
TGTGCCTGGCTCGGGGTCGCCGGAAACACCATATATTTT	CAWLGVAGNTIYF	.	.	TRBV30	TRBJ1-3
TGCAGCGTGGGGGTAGGAGGGGGCAATGAGCAGTTCTTC	CSVGVGGGNEQFF	.	.	TRBV29-1	TRBJ2-1
TGTGCCAGCAGCTTACGCGCGGAGCTGTTTTTT	CASSLRAELFF	.	.	TRBV7-2	TRBJ2-2
TGTGCCATCAGAAACGGGACGTTTTATGGGTTGGAGACCCAGTACTTC	CAIRNGTFYGLETQYF	.	few	TRBV10-3	TRBJ2-5
TGTGCCAGCTCACCACGGCAGGGTCGGAATGGCTACACCTTC	CASSPRQGRNGYTF	.	few	TRBV18	TRBJ1-2
TGTGCCAGTATCGAGACAGCTTCGAGCTCCTATAATTCACCCCTCCACTTT	CASIETASSSYNSPLHF	.	medium-sized	TRBV19	TRBJ1-6
TGTGCCAGCTCACCACCGTCGGGGTGGTACGAGCAGTACTTC	CASSPPSGWYEQYF	.	few	TRBV18	TRBJ2-7
TGTGCCAGCTCAGAATTACCGGGACACCGAAAGAGTGAAGCTTTCTTT	CASSELPGHRKSEAFF	.	.	TRBV18	TRBJ1-1
TGTGCCAGCAGCCTAAATCGTAATTCACCCCTCCACTTT	CASSLNRNSPLHF	.	few	TRBV5-6	TRBJ1-6
TGTGCCAGCAGTTTTAACAGACTTCCCTACAATGAGCAGTTCTTC	CASSFNRLPYNEQFF	.	.	TRBV27	TRBJ2-1